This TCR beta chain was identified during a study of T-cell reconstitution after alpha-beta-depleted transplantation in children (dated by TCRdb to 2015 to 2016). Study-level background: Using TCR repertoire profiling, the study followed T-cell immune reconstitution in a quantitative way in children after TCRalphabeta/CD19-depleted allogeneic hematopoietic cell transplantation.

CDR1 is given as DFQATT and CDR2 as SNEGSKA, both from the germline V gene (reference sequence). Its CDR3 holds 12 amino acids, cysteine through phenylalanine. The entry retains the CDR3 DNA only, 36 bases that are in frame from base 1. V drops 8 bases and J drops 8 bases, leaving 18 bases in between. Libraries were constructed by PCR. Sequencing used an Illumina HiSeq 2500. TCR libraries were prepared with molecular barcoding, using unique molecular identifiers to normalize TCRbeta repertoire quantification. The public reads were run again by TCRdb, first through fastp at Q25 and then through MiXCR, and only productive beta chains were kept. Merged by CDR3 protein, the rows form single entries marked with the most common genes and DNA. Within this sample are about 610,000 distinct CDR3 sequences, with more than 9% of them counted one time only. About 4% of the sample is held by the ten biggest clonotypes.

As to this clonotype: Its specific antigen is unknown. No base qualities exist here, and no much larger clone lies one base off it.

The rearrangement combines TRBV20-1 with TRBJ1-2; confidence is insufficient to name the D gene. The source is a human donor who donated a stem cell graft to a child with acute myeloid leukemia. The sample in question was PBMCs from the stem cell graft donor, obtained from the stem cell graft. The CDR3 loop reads CSPYSDREGYTF. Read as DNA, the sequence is TGCAGTCCGTATTCGGACCGGGAAGGCTACACCTTC.